These 20 T cell receptor beta chains were sequenced from one sample in a study of Ad26.COV2.S vaccination and SARS-CoV-2 variants. Regarding treatment: approximately 18 received Ad26.COV2.S at low or high dose, single or two shots; 5 received placebo; per-sample allocation not given. Sampling was done on day 63 after the first vaccine or placebo injection. Clones were read by immunoSEQ multiplex PCR, and TCRdb kept only the in-frame ones, dropping some. The repertoire holds around 450,000 clones, around 90% seen once, with 9% to 15% in the top ten. The material was peripheral blood, obtained in a trial of Ad26.COV2.S vaccine versus placebo. Source of these receptors: a person aged 18-65 years who received the Ad26.COV2.S COVID-19 vaccine or a placebo.

CDR3 amino acids: CASSLFQGDSGNTIYF. In DNA form, the CDR3 reads TGTGCCAGCAGCCTCTTTCAGGGGGACTCTGGAAACACCATATATTTT. The chain couples TRBV5-8 to TRBJ1-3; 7 nucleotides align to TRBD1. Looked up from germline, CDR1 is SGHTS and CDR2 is YDEGEE. The CDR3 runs to 16 residues. Losses at the gene ends were 4 bases for V and 0 bases for J; bases not matched to a gene: 7.

The V and J genes are TRBV19 and TRBJ2-7, with D possibly being TRBD2 (6 bases). CDR3 length: 11 amino acids. Per the germline V gene, CDR1 is LNHDA and CDR2 is SQIVND (reference sequence). The germline V and J ends were trimmed by 3 bases and 7 bases, with 7 bases remaining between them. The CDR3 here is CASSMEGEQYF. The CDR3 nucleotides read TGTGCCAGTAGTATGGAGGGGGAGCAGTACTTC.

The sample holds one count of this clone. The chain combines TRBV30 with TRBJ1-4; D call uncertain. With 4 bases removed from V and 4 bases from J, the gap between germline ends came to 7 bases. CDR1 is GTSNPN, CDR2 SVGIG, per germline (reference sequence). This CDR3 is 12 amino acids long. CDR3 amino acids: CAWNRDNEKLFF. CDR3 coding DNA: TGTGCCTGGAATAGGGATAATGAAAAACTGTTTTTT.

J is TRBJ2-3 and V is TRBV30; 12 bases line up with TRBD2. This CDR3 has 15 amino acids. V was pared by 1 base and J by 5 bases, with 4 bases of the junction left unmatched. Germline assignment: CDR1 GTSNPN and CDR2 SVGIG (reference sequence). As DNA, the CDR3 is TGTGCCTGGAGTGGACTAGCGGGAGCTCGAGATACGCAGTATTTT. This codes for CAWSGLAGARDTQYF.

This chain connects TRBV29-1 to TRBJ2-1, with D possibly matching TRBD2 (5 bases). Trimming cost V 4 bases and J 7 bases, with 17 bases left between them. Germline assignment: CDR1 SQVTM and CDR2 ANQGSEA. CDR3 length equals 14 residues. This CDR3 is CSVVARITINEQFF. CDR3 nucleotide sequence: TGCAGCGTTGTAGCGCGAATTACAATAAATGAGCAGTTCTTC.

V usage is TRBV5-5 and J usage is TRBJ2-5; 10 positions match TRBD2. The V gene's germline CDR1 is SGHKS and CDR2 YYEKEE (reference sequence). V shed 3 bases and J 1 base; nucleotides not matched to a gene: 6. CDR3 size: 16 residues. The CDR3 DNA reads as TGTGCCAGCAGCTCGACACTAGCGGGGTTCCAAGAGACCCAGTACTTC. Translating it yields CASSSTLAGFQETQYF.

This rearrangement joins TRBV2 to TRBJ1-2, with TRBD1 identical over 9 bases. Trimming at V came to 6 bases and at J to 2 bases, leaving 4 bases not matched to a gene. The CDR3 runs to 14 residues. CDR1 is SNHLY and CDR2 is FYNNEI in the germline V gene. CDR3 amino acids: CASRGTGRNYGYTF. The DNA for the CDR3 is TGTGCCAGCAGAGGGACAGGGCGGAACTATGGCTACACCTTC.

V is TRBV4-1 and J is TRBJ2-5, with 9 positions matching TRBD1. CDR1 MGHRA and CDR2 YSYEKL come from the germline V gene. CDR3 size: 13 residues. V gave up 4 bases and J gave up 3 bases; unmatched junction bases: 0. The CDR3 sequence: CASSRTGEETQYF. For the CDR3, the DNA is TGCGCCAGCAGCCGGACAGGGGAAGAGACCCAGTACTTC.

Details on this clone: Other DNA sequences in the sample encode the same CDR3. The chain uses TRBV4-3 and TRBJ2-1; TRBD2 matches at 7 bases. Trimming took 0 bases from V and 0 from J; bases not matched to a gene: 2. The CDR3 covers 16 residues. CDR1 and CDR2 from the germline V gene are LGHNA and YSLEER. The CDR3 reads CASSQDRGSSYNEQFF. In DNA, the CDR3 is TGCGCCAGCAGCCAAGATCGCGGGAGCTCCTACAATGAGCAGTTCTTC.

The chain uses TRBV30 and TRBJ2-4; no reliable D call. The CDR3 extends over 13 amino acids. The germline V gene has CDR1 GTSNPN and CDR2 SVGIG (reference sequence). Trimming removed 3 bases at V and 9 bases at J, with 15 bases between. The CDR3 coding sequence is TGTGCCTGGAGAAACACATCATGGGGCATTCAGTACTTC. This gives the protein CAWRNTSWGIQYF.

V gene TRBV29-1 combines with J gene TRBJ2-7, with D tentatively TRBD2 (6 bases). The germline V and J ends were trimmed by 2 bases and 5 bases, with 22 bases remaining between them. Germline V gene lookup returns CDR1 SQVTM and CDR2 ANQGSEA. CDR3 length equals 16 residues. CDR3 sequence reads: CSVEFGMDLPGDEQYF. The CDR3 DNA sequence: TGCAGCGTTGAATTCGGCATGGACCTCCCGGGGGACGAGCAGTACTTC.

The rearrangement uses TRBV19 and TRBJ2-5; TRBD1 aligns across 9 bases. This CDR3 has 14 amino acids. Trimming removed 6 bases from V and 3 bases from J; junction bases left unmatched: 5. The germline CDR1 and CDR2 sequences are LNHDA and SQIVND (reference sequence). CDR3 residues: CASRPGQGKETQYF. CDR3 sequence (DNA): TGTGCCAGTAGGCCGGGACAGGGTAAAGAGACCCAGTACTTC.

There are a few counts of this clone. CDR3 coding DNA: TGTGCCAGCAGCAGGGATCTGAACACTGAAGCTTTCTTT. Translation: CASSRDLNTEAFF. This chain links TRBV5-4 with TRBJ1-1, with D uncertain. There are 13 residues in the CDR3. V lost 4 bases, J lost 0 bases, and 7 bases lay in between. CDR1 and CDR2 from the germline V gene are SGHNT and YYREEE (reference sequence).

The chain carries TRBV2 and TRBJ2-1; TRBD1 aligns across 10 bases. CDR1 and CDR2 (germline): SNHLY, FYNNEI. Losses at the gene ends were 3 bases for V and 5 bases for J; bases not matched to a gene: 4. The CDR3 is made up of 15 amino acids. CDR3 sequence reads: CASSDWTGGDNEQFF. In nucleotides, the CDR3 is TGTGCCAGCAGTGATTGGACAGGGGGAGACAATGAGCAGTTCTTC.

The chain joins TRBV6-2 or TRBV6-3 to TRBJ2-1; TRBD2 matches at 7 bases. V trimming: 5 bases; J trimming: 1 base; junction bases outside the gene matches: 8. The CDR3 loop spans 16 amino acids. Per the germline V gene, CDR1 is MNHEY and CDR2 is SVGEGT. The CDR3 bases are TGTGCCAGCAGTGCCTTGAGCGGGAATTCCTACAATGAGCAGTTCTTC. Residues: CASSALSGNSYNEQFF.

The chain links TRBV10-1 to TRBJ2-1, with 11 bases identical to TRBD2. V shed 5 bases and J 7 bases; nucleotides not matched to a gene: 7. Looked up from germline, CDR1 is WNHNN and CDR2 is SYGVQD (reference sequence). The CDR3 extends over 15 amino acids. CDR3 sequence: CASSRGTSGSNEQFF. In nucleotides, the CDR3 is TGCGCCAGCAGTCGCGGGACTAGCGGCTCAAATGAGCAGTTCTTC.

In this sample, this clone turned up a few times. The CDR3 here is CASSPNPLAGYTDTQYF. CDR3 bases: TGTGCCAGCAGCCCCAATCCACTAGCGGGATACACAGATACGCAGTATTTT. The chain employs TRBV7-9 and TRBJ2-3, with TRBD2 matching over 10 bases. Germline V gene sequence: CDR1 SEHNR, CDR2 FQNEAQ (reference sequence). The length of the CDR3 is 17 residues. Trimming at V came to 5 bases and at J to 2 bases, leaving 10 bases not matched to a gene.

The chain combines TRBV5-1 with TRBJ2-3; the D is unclear. Germline V gives CDR1 SGHRS, CDR2 YFSETQ. V was trimmed by 2 bases and J by 2 bases, leaving 9 bases between them. This CDR3 comprises 14 residues. In DNA form, the CDR3 reads TGCGCCAGCAGCTTTGAACGCAACACAGATACGCAGTATTTT. Translating gives CASSFERNTDTQYF. Based on the CDR3 plus reference TRBV5-1 and TRBJ2-3, the full variable domain is KAGVTQTPRYLIKTRGQQVTLSCSPISGHRSVSWYQQTPGQGLQFLFEYFSETQRNKGNFPGRFSGRQFSNSRSEMNVSTLELGDSALYLCASSFERNTDTQYFGPGTRLTVL.

The chain links TRBV10-3 to TRBJ1-2, with 9 bases lining up with TRBD1. Trimming took 5 bases from V and 6 from J; bases not matched to a gene: 4. Per the germline V gene, CDR1 is ENHRY and CDR2 is SYGVKD. CDR3 length: 13 residues. CDR3 coding DNA: TGTGCCATCAGTCGACAGGGGGGGAATGGCTACACCTTC. Translated: CAISRQGGNGYTF.

The rearrangement joins TRBV25-1 to TRBJ1-1, with 8 positions matching TRBD1. The CDR3 runs 16 residues. J lost 3 bases, V lost 6 bases, and 12 bases had no gene match. Per the germline V gene, CDR1 is MGHDK and CDR2 is SYGVNS. The CDR3 sequence is CASSPGGRVFDTEAFF. DNA of the CDR3: TGTGCCAGCAGCCCAGGGGGCAGGGTTTTTGACACTGAAGCTTTCTTT.